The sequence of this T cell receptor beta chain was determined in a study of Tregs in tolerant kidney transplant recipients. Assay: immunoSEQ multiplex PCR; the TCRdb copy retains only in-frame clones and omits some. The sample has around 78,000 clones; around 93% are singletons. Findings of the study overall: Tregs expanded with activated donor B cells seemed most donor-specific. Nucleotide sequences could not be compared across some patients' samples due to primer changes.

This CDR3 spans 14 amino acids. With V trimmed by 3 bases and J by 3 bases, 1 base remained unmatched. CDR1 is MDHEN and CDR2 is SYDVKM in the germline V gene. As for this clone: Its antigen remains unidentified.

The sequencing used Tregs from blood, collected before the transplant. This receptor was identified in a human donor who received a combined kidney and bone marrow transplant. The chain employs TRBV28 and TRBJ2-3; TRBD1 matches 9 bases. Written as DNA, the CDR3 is TGTGCCAGCAGTTTGGGGACAGGGACAGATACGCAGTATTTT. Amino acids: CASSLGTGTDTQYF.